Listed below are T cell receptor beta chains from one sample, sequenced in a study of blood T cells in healthy people across ages. TCRdb re-analysed the 5' RACE reads in MiXCR, keeping a single row per CDR3 protein. Among roughly 2 million distinct CDR3 sequences listed, 40% to 55% were seen once. The sample was blood. The receptors stem from a woman in her 40s in good health. CDR3s include the opening cysteine and the closing phenylalanine or tryptophan. D genes are given only for firm matches. Clone size is given for some rows only: seen once, a few or many times, or a class if the clone is expanded.

V gene	J gene	D gene	clone size	CDR3 protein	CDR3 DNA
TRBV29-1	TRBJ2-7	NA	once	CSVAASSDEQYF	TGCAGCGTCGCGGCATCGTCCGACGAGCAGTACTTC
TRBV6-5	TRBJ2-5	TRBD2	NA	CASSYGASGGARQYF	TGTGCCAGCAGTTACGGGGCCAGCGGGGGGGCAAGGCAGTACTTC
TRBV7-9	TRBJ2-1	NA	once	CASSSMEGTGYNEQFF	TGTGCCAGCAGCTCTATGGAGGGAACAGGGTACAATGAGCAGTTCTTC
TRBV28	TRBJ2-5	TRBD2	NA	CASSLTSGGIGNQETQYF	TGTGCCAGCAGCCTAACTAGCGGGGGAATTGGGAACCAAGAGACCCAGTACTTC
TRBV19	TRBJ1-5	TRBD1	NA	CASSVLRDRANQPQHF	TGCGCCAGTAGTGTTCTCCGGGACAGGGCAAATCAGCCCCAGCATTTT
TRBV28	TRBJ1-2	NA	few	CASSLYGPPTNGRWLNYGYTF	TGTGCCAGCAGTTTATATGGCCCCCCCACGAATGGACGTTGGCTTAACTATGGCTACACCTTC
TRBV6-1	TRBJ2-4	TRBD1	NA	CASSAPTETGENIQYF	TGTGCCAGCAGTGCGCCCACCGAGACAGGGGAAAACATTCAGTACTTC
TRBV20-1	TRBJ1-2	NA	few	CSATTGMNYGYTF	TGCAGTGCTACCACCGGGATGAATTATGGCTACACCTTC
TRBV28	TRBJ2-7	TRBD1	NA	CASSFRDRGYHEQYF	TGTGCCAGCAGTTTTCGGGACAGGGGATACCACGAGCAGTACTTC
TRBV20-1	TRBJ1-2	NA	few	CSATPGGINYGYTF	TGCAGTGCTACACCTGGAGGGATAAACTATGGCTACACCTTC
TRBV20-1	TRBJ2-1	TRBD1	few	CSAEDRYNEQFF	TGCAGTGCTGAGGACAGGTACAATGAGCAGTTCTTC
TRBV4-1	TRBJ2-3	NA	NA	CASSQYRLVADTQYF	TGCGCCAGCAGCCAATACCGACTAGTAGCAGATACGCAGTATTTT
TRBV6-2/TRBV6-3	TRBJ2-1	TRBD1	NA	CASSYGTATFNEQFF	TGTGCCAGCAGTTACGGGACAGCGACATTCAATGAGCAGTTCTTC
TRBV5-1	TRBJ2-1	TRBD1	few	CASSLLTGAQGPEQFF	TGCGCCAGCAGCTTACTAACAGGGGCTCAAGGCCCTGAGCAGTTCTTC
TRBV18	TRBJ2-3	NA	NA	CASSPERRTVSTDTQYF	TGTGCCAGCTCACCTGAGCGCCGGACAGTAAGCACAGATACGCAGTATTTT
TRBV5-1	TRBJ2-7	NA	NA	CASSLGAINYERYF	TGCGCCAGCAGCTTGGGGGCCATTAATTACGAGCGGTACTTC
TRBV5-5	TRBJ2-3	NA	few	CASTKRGDTQYF	TGTGCCAGCACGAAACGGGGAGATACGCAGTATTTT
TRBV6-2/TRBV6-3	TRBJ2-5	NA	NA	CASSRRQGLPWGTQYF	TGTGCCAGCAGCCGGCGACAAGGACTGCCGTGGGGGACCCAGTACTTC
TRBV20-1	TRBJ1-5	TRBD1	NA	CSAGQGFYQPQHF	TGCAGTGCGGGACAGGGTTTTTATCAGCCCCAGCATTTT
TRBV28	TRBJ2-5	NA	NA	CASSLLQGPQETQYF	TGCGCCAGCAGCTTGCTGCAGGGACCACAAGAGACCCAGTACTTC
TRBV20-1	TRBJ1-2	NA	NA	CSARMGNNYGYTF	TGCAGTGCTAGAATGGGGAACAACTATGGCTACACCTTC
TRBV12-3/TRBV12-4	TRBJ1-1	NA	few	CASRGQMNTEAFF	TGTGCCAGCAGAGGACAGATGAACACTGAAGCTTTCTTT
TRBV7-6	TRBJ2-6	NA	NA	CASSLRSGPGANVLTF	TGTGCCAGCAGCTTACGATCGGGCCCTGGGGCCAACGTCCTGACTTTC
TRBV28	TRBJ2-1	NA	NA	CASSLPGEGNEQFF	TGTGCCAGCAGTTTACCGGGCGAGGGCAATGAGCAGTTCTTC
TRBV5-1	TRBJ2-7	NA	NA	CASSLSQVAKNIRYF	TGCGCCAGCAGCTTGAGTCAAGTAGCCAAAAACATTCGGTACTTC
TRBV7-2	TRBJ1-4	NA	few	CASSPRADEKLFF	TGTGCCAGCAGCCCTAGGGCCGATGAAAAACTGTTTTTT
TRBV4-1	TRBJ2-5	NA	NA	CASSQELRARTQYF	TGCGCCAGCAGCCAAGAGCTCCGAGCACGGACCCAGTACTTC
TRBV3-1	TRBJ2-1	NA	NA	CASSQALVGNEQFF	TGTGCCAGCAGCCAAGCCCTGGTGGGCAATGAGCAGTTCTTC
TRBV4-2	TRBJ2-1	NA	NA	CASSQEGLNEQFF	TGTGCCAGCAGCCAAGAAGGGCTCAATGAGCAGTTCTTC
TRBV5-1	TRBJ1-1	NA	NA	CASSLLVGTNTEAFF	TGCGCCAGCAGCTTGCTCGTGGGAACGAACACTGAAGCTTTCTTT
TRBV9	TRBJ2-1	NA	NA	CASSVELGRNEQFF	TGTGCCAGCAGCGTAGAGTTGGGGCGGAATGAGCAGTTCTTC
TRBV27	TRBJ1-2	TRBD1	once	CASSPGTGIGGYTF	TGTGCCAGCAGTCCCGGGACAGGGATTGGTGGCTACACCTTC
TRBV20-1	TRBJ2-1	TRBD2	NA	CSARVTGGADNEQFF	TGCAGTGCTAGAGTAACCGGGGGGGCGGACAATGAGCAGTTCTTC
TRBV21-1	TRBJ1-2	NA	NA	CASSSKPPGQGADGYTF	TGTGCCAGCAGCTCCAAACCCCCTGGACAGGGGGCCGATGGCTACACCTTC
TRBV5-1	TRBJ1-6	NA	few	CASSLDPGTDGNSPLHF	TGCGCCAGCAGCTTGGACCCAGGGACGGATGGGAATTCACCCCTCCACTTT
TRBV6-5	TRBJ2-7	NA	NA	CASSYPGAYSYEQYF	TGTGCCAGCAGTTACCCCGGGGCCTACTCCTACGAGCAGTACTTC
TRBV6-2/TRBV6-3	TRBJ2-1	NA	few	CASSTPRDTYNEQFF	TGTGCCAGCAGTACGCCCCGGGACACCTACAATGAGCAGTTCTTC
TRBV11-2	TRBJ2-7	NA	NA	CASSSTGSSHEQYF	TGTGCCAGCAGCTCCACAGGGTCCTCCCACGAGCAGTACTTC
TRBV7-2	TRBJ1-2	NA	few	CASSFRDLANYGYTF	TGTGCCAGCAGTTTCAGGGACCTTGCTAACTATGGCTACACCTTC
TRBV27	TRBJ1-1	NA	few	CASSLRERYTEAFF	TGTGCCAGCAGTTTGAGGGAGAGATACACTGAAGCTTTCTTT
TRBV4-3	TRBJ2-7	NA	few	CASSQDWYEGTPQYF	TGCGCCAGCAGCCAAGATTGGTATGAGGGGACTCCGCAGTACTTC
TRBV9	TRBJ2-1	NA	few	CASSVEPGGSYNEQFF	TGTGCCAGCAGCGTAGAACCCGGAGGGTCCTACAATGAGCAGTTCTTC
TRBV5-5	TRBJ2-1	TRBD2	few	CASSARGGGNNEQFF	TGTGCCAGCAGCGCCCGCGGGGGGGGAAACAATGAGCAGTTCTTC